These 8 T cell receptor beta chains originate from one sample sequenced in a study of early T cells in non-severe SARS-CoV-2 infection. TCRdb fed the 5' RACE reads into MiXCR, producing one record per CDR3 protein. The profile shows some 87,000 distinct CDR3 sequences, approximately 15% of them singletons. Sequencing was done on a sample of whole blood. These receptor sequences come from an adult who was a healthcare worker with PCR-confirmed SARS-CoV-2 infection or an uninfected control (not recorded which).

This clonotype was counted many times. The chain couples TRBV11-2 to TRBJ2-1; 9 positions match TRBD2. The V gene's germline CDR1 is SGHAT and CDR2 FQNNGV. V lost 5 bases, J lost 8 bases, and 13 bases stayed unmatched. The CDR3 has 16 amino acids. The CDR3 region has the DNA TGTGCCAGCAGCCCGGGGAGCGGGGGGTTATTACATGAGCAGTTCTTC. Residues: CASSPGSGGLLHEQFF.

The rearrangement joins TRBV7-2 to TRBJ2-3; 9 bases fit TRBD2. Trimming cost V 6 bases and J 6 bases; bases outside gene matches: 10. Germline lookup yields CDR1 SGHTA and CDR2 FQGNSA. The CDR3 has 15 residues. The CDR3 reads CASSRAGGSVDTQYF. CDR3 bases: TGTGCCAGCAGTCGAGCGGGGGGATCTGTGGATACGCAGTATTTT.

The rearrangement uses TRBV20-1 and TRBJ2-6; no firm D call. This CDR3 is 13 amino acids long. Germline V lookup: CDR1 DFQATT, CDR2 SNEGSKA (reference sequence). Trimming shortened V by 0 bases and J by 5 bases, and 5 bases separated the two germline ends. CDR3 in amino acids: CSARDTWANVLTF. CDR3 sequence (DNA): TGCAGTGCTAGAGATACTTGGGCCAACGTCCTGACTTTC.

The CDR3 sequence: CATSRDPLAFPSYNEQFF. The CDR3 region has the DNA TGTGCCACCAGCAGAGATCCACTGGCTTTTCCCTCCTACAATGAGCAGTTCTTC. The gene calls are TRBV15 and TRBJ2-1; D call uncertain. Germline CDR1 is LNHNV and CDR2 is YYDKDF (reference sequence). This CDR3 has 18 amino acids. V was trimmed by 0 bases and J by 0 bases, leaving 15 bases between them.

In this sample, this clonotype turned up many times. This chain uses TRBV12-3 or TRBV12-4 with TRBJ1-5, with unresolved D. V shed 6 bases and J shed 4 bases, with 7 bases lying between them. This CDR3 spans 12 amino acids. The CDR3 nucleotides read TGTGCCAGCAGCACGCAGAATCAGCCCCAGCATTTT. It codes for CASSTQNQPQHF.

This clonotype was detected a few times. This chain links TRBV10-3 with TRBJ1-5; D is undetermined. Per germline, CDR1 ENHRY and CDR2 SYGVKD. Trimming cost V 6 bases and J 1 base, with 4 bases left between them. The CDR3 has 12 amino acids. The CDR3 nucleotides are TGTGCCATCAGCCCAAGCAATCAGCCCCAGCATTTT. Translated: CAISPSNQPQHF.

CDR3 nucleotides: TGTGCCAGCAGTGTACTAGCGGGGGGGCGCGATGAGCAGTTCTTC. Amino acids: CASSVLAGGRDEQFF. This chain links TRBV2 with TRBJ2-1, with TRBD2 matching 13 bases. This CDR3 is 15 amino acids long. With V trimmed by 4 bases and J by 8 bases, 5 bases remained unmatched. In germline, CDR1 is SNHLY, CDR2 FYNNEI.

As DNA, the CDR3 is TGCGCCAGCCGCGTGGGACACTCATCGAACACCGGGGAGCTGTTTTTT. It codes for CASRVGHSSNTGELFF. The chain recombines TRBV5-1 with TRBJ2-2; D perhaps matches TRBD1 (6 bases). This CDR3 comprises 16 residues. V was cut by 7 bases and J by 0 bases, with 16 bases left in between. From germline, CDR1 is SGHRS and CDR2 YFSETQ.